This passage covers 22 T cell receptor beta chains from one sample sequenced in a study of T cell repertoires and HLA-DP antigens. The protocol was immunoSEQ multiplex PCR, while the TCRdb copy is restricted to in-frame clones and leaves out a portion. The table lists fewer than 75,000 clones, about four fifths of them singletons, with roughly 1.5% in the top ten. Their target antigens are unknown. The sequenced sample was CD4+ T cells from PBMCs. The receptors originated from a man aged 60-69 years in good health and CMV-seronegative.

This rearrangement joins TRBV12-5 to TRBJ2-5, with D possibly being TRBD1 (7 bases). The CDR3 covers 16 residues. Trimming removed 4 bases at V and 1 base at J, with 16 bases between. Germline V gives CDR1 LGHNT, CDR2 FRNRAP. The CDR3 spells CASGSLAGGPQETQYF. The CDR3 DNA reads TGTGCTAGTGGTTCCCTTGCAGGGGGGCCCCAAGAGACCCAGTACTTC.

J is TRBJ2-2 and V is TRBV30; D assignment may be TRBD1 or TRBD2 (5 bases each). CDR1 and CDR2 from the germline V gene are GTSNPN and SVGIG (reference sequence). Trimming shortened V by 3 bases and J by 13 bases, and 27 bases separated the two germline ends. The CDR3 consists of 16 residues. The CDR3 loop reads CAWRGTGTASRWGLFF. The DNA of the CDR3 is TGTGCCTGGAGGGGAACCGGGACCGCCTCTCGGTGGGGGCTGTTTTTT.

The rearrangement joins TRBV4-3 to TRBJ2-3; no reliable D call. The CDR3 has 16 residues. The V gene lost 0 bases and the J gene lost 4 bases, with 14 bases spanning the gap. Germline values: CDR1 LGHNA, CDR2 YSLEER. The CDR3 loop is CASSQDNSFWSDTQYF. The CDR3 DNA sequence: TGCGCCAGCAGCCAAGATAACAGTTTCTGGTCAGATACGCAGTATTTT.

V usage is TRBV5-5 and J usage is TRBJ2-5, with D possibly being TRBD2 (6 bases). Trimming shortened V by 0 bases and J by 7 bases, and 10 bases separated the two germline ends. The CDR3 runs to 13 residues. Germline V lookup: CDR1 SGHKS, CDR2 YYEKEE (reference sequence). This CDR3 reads CASSLERGGTQYF. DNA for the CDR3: TGTGCCAGCAGCTTGGAGAGGGGAGGGACCCAGTACTTC.

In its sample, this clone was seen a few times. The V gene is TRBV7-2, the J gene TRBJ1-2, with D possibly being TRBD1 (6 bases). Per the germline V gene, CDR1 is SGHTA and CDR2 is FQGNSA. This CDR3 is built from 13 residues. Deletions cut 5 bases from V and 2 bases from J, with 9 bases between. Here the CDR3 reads CASSARGNYGYTF. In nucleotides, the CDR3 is TGTGCCAGCAGCGCAAGGGGGAACTATGGCTACACCTTC.

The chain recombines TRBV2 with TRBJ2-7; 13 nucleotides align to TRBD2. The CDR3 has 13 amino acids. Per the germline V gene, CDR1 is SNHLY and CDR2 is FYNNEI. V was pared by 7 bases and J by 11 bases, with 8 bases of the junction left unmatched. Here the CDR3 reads CASIGLAGAGEYF. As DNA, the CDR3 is TGTGCCAGCATAGGACTAGCGGGGGCAGGGGAGTACTTC.

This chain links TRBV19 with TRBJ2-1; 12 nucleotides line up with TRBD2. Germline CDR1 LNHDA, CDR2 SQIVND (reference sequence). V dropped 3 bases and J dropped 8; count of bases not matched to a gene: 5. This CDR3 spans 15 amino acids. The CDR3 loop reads CASSISSGGAYEQFF. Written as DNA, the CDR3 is TGTGCCAGTAGTATTTCTAGCGGGGGGGCGTATGAGCAGTTCTTC.

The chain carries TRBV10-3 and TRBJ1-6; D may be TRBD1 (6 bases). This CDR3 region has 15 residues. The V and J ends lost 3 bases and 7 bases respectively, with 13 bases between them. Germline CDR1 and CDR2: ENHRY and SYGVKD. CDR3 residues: CAISETGPENSPLHF. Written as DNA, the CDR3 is TGTGCCATCAGTGAAACAGGGCCGGAGAATTCACCCCTCCACTTT.

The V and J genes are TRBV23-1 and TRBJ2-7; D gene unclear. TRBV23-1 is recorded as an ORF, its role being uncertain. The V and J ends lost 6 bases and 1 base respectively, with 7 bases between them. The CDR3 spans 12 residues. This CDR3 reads CASRTPSYEQYV. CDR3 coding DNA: TGCGCCAGCAGGACACCGTCCTACGAGCAGTACGTC.

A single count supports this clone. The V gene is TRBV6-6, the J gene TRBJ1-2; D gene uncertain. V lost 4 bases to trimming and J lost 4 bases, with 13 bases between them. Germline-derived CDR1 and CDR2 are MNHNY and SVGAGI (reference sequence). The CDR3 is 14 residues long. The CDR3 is CASSFRDIFYGYTF. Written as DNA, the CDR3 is TGTGCCAGCAGTTTCCGCGACATATTCTATGGCTACACCTTC.

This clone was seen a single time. As DNA, the CDR3 is TGTGCCAGCAGTCCTTCTATGGGTAGGGCCAACGTCCTGACTTTC. As protein: CASSPSMGRANVLTF. The J gene is TRBJ2-6, the V gene TRBV7-2; D unresolved. There are 15 residues in the CDR3. Trimming removed 6 bases at V and 5 bases at J, with 14 bases between. CDR1 is SGHTA, CDR2 FQGNSA, per germline.

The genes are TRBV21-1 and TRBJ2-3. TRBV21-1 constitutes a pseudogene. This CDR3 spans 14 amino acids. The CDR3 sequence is CASSNRDRTDTQYF. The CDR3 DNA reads TGTGCCAGCAGCAATAGGGATCGAACAGATACGCAGTATTTT.

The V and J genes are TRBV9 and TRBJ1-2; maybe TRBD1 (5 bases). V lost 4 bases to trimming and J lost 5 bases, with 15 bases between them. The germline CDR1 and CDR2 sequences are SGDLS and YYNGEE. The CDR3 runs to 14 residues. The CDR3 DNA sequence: TGTGCCAGCAGCCGCTCCCGCAGGGCTTATGGCTACACCTTC. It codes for CASSRSRRAYGYTF.

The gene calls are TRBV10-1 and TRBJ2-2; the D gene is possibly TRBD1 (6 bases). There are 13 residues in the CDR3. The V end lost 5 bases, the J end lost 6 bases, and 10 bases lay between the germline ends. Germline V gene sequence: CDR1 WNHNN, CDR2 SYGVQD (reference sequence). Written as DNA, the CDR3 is TGCGCCAGCAGTACAGGGTTTTCCGGGGAGCTGTTTTTT. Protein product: CASSTGFSGELFF.

The CDR3 loop is CASSLRSPGTSSGGYTF. As DNA, the CDR3 is TGTGCCAGCAGCTTACGAAGTCCCGGGACATCGAGTGGCGGCTACACCTTC. The chain couples TRBV7-9 to TRBJ1-2, with TRBD1 as a possible D gene (6 bases). The CDR3 runs 17 residues. Trimming removed 2 bases from V and 8 bases from J, with 24 bases in between. CDR1 and CDR2 from the germline V gene are SEHNR and FQNEAQ (reference sequence).

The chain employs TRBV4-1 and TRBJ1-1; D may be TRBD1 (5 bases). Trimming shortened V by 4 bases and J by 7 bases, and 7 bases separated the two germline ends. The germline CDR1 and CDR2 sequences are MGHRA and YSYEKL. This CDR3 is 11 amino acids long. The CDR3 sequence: CASSRGGEAFF. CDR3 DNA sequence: TGCGCCAGCAGCCGGGGGGGTGAAGCTTTCTTT.

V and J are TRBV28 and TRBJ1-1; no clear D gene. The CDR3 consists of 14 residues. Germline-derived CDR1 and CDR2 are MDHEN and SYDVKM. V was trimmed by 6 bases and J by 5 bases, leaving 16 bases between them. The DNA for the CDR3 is TGTGCCAGCAGCCGCCGGGAGAGGGCGACTGAAGCTTTCTTT. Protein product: CASSRRERATEAFF.

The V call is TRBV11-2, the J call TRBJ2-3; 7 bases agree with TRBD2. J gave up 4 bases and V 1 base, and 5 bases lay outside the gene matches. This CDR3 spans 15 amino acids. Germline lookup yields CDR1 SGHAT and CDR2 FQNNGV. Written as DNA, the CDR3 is TGTGCCAGCAGCTTAGTTGGGGGAGGGTCAGATACGCAGTATTTT. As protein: CASSLVGGGSDTQYF.

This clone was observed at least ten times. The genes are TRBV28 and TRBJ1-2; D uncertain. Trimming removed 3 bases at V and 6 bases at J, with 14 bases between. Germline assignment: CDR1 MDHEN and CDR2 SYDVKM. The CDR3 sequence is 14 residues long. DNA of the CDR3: TGTGCCAGCAGTTTGGGGTCGGAAGGGCATGGCTACACCTTC. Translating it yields CASSLGSEGHGYTF.

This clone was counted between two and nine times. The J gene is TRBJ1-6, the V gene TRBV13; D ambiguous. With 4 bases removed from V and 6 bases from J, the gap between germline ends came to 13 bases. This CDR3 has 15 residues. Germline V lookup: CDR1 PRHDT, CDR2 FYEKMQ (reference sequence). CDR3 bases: TGTGCCAGCAGCTCGGGCCCTCTAGGTAATTCACCCCTCCACTTT. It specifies CASSSGPLGNSPLHF. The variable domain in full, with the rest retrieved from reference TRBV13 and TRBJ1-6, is AAGVIQSPRHLIKEKRETATLKCYPIPRHDTVYWYQQGPGQDPQFLISFYEKMQSDKGSIPDRFSAQQFSDYHSELNMSSLELGDSALYFCASSSGPLGNSPLHFGNGTRLTVT.

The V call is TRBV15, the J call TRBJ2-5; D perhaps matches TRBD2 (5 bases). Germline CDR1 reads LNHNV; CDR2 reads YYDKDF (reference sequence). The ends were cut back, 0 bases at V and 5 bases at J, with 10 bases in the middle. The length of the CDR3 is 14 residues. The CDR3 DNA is TGTGCCACCAGCAGAGATGGCGGCGGGGAGACCCAGTACTTC. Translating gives CATSRDGGGETQYF.

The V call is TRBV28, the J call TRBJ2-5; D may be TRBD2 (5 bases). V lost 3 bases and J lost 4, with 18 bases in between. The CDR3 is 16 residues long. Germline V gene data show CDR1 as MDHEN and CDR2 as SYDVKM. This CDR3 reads CASSFSGYRGAETQYF. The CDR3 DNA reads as TGTGCCAGCAGTTTCAGTGGCTACCGGGGTGCAGAGACCCAGTACTTC.